Listed below are T cell receptor beta chains from one sample, sequenced in a study of yellow fever vaccine responses in identical twins. One entry per CDR3 protein, called by TCRdb with MiXCR from the RT-PCR reads. Counted here are approximately 12,000 distinct CDR3 sequences, 84% occurring once; the ten biggest clones make up 1.5% to 2%. Specimen: T cells from blood (PBMCs), unsorted or a sorted subset (not recorded which), collected before or after yellow fever vaccination (not recorded which). The receptor set was obtained from a woman aged 18 to 35 who received the yellow fever vaccine. The CDR3 runs from the conserved cysteine through the conserved F or W. D genes are given only for firm matches. Clone sizes are given selectively: once, few, many, or a class where the clone is expanded.

clone_size: -
j_call: TRBJ2-4
v_call: TRBV20-1
d_call: TRBD2
cdr3_aa: CSTGGPGSNIQYF
cdr3_nt: TGCAGCACGGGAGGGCCGGGTTCAAACATTCAGTACTTC

clone_size: once
j_call: TRBJ2-1
v_call: TRBV20-1
d_call: -
cdr3_aa: CSARVAWRQGYNEQFF
cdr3_nt: TGCAGTGCTAGAGTTGCTTGGCGGCAGGGGTACAATGAGCAGTTCTTC

clone_size: -
j_call: TRBJ2-5
v_call: TRBV20-1
d_call: TRBD2
cdr3_aa: CSATRPGLAVETQYF
cdr3_nt: TGCAGTGCTACCCGCCCGGGACTAGCCGTGGAGACCCAGTACTTC

clone_size: -
j_call: TRBJ2-1
v_call: TRBV11-2
d_call: TRBD2
cdr3_aa: CASTQREVSYNEQFF
cdr3_nt: TGTGCCAGCACCCAGCGGGAGGTCTCCTACAATGAGCAGTTCTTC

clone_size: -
j_call: TRBJ1-2
v_call: TRBV7-9
d_call: -
cdr3_aa: CASSFGDGQKFTF
cdr3_nt: TGTGCCAGCAGCTTTGGGGACGGCCAAAAGTTCACCTTC

clone_size: few
j_call: TRBJ1-3
v_call: TRBV27
d_call: -
cdr3_aa: CASSPRGSGNTIYF
cdr3_nt: TGTGCCAGCAGTCCCCGGGGCTCTGGAAACACCATATATTTT

clone_size: few
j_call: TRBJ2-5
v_call: TRBV29-1
d_call: TRBD2
cdr3_aa: CSVAGGEETQYF
cdr3_nt: TGCAGCGTTGCGGGGGGGGAAGAGACCCAGTACTTC

clone_size: -
j_call: TRBJ2-7
v_call: TRBV29-1
d_call: TRBD1
cdr3_aa: CSVDSRTGVEQYF
cdr3_nt: TGCAGCGTTGATTCACGGACAGGCGTCGAGCAGTACTTC

clone_size: -
j_call: TRBJ2-7
v_call: TRBV12-3/TRBV12-4
d_call: -
cdr3_aa: CASSLMGDYGEQYF
cdr3_nt: TGTGCCAGCAGTTTAATGGGAGATTATGGGGAGCAGTACTTC

clone_size: -
j_call: TRBJ2-7
v_call: TRBV4-1
d_call: TRBD1
cdr3_aa: CASSVPGQGANEQYF
cdr3_nt: TGCGCCAGCAGCGTCCCGGGACAGGGGGCCAACGAGCAGTACTTC

clone_size: few
j_call: TRBJ2-1
v_call: TRBV24-1
d_call: TRBD1
cdr3_aa: CATSDGQGYNEQFF
cdr3_nt: TGTGCCACCAGTGACGGACAGGGTTACAATGAGCAGTTCTTC

clone_size: -
j_call: TRBJ1-1
v_call: TRBV30
d_call: -
cdr3_aa: CAWVRVTEAFF
cdr3_nt: TGTGCCTGGGTCAGGGTCACTGAAGCTTTCTTT

clone_size: once
j_call: TRBJ2-6
v_call: TRBV4-2
d_call: TRBD1
cdr3_aa: CASSEQGAGANVLTF
cdr3_nt: TGTGCCAGCAGCGAACAGGGGGCTGGGGCCAACGTCCTGACTTTC

clone_size: -
j_call: TRBJ1-1
v_call: TRBV23-1
d_call: -
cdr3_aa: CASSQGDLNTEAFF
cdr3_nt: TGCGCCAGCAGTCAAGGGGACTTGAACACTGAAGCTTTCTTT

clone_size: -
j_call: TRBJ2-1
v_call: TRBV13
d_call: -
cdr3_aa: CASSGPGGANEQFF
cdr3_nt: TGTGCCAGCAGCGGCCCTGGGGGGGCCAATGAGCAGTTCTTC

clone_size: -
j_call: TRBJ2-7
v_call: TRBV6-6
d_call: -
cdr3_aa: CASSPDLNEQYF
cdr3_nt: TGTGCCAGCAGTCCAGATCTTAACGAGCAGTACTTC

clone_size: -
j_call: TRBJ2-4
v_call: TRBV2
d_call: -
cdr3_aa: CASSDLTGRDIQYF
cdr3_nt: TGTGCCAGCAGTGATCTCACAGGCCGCGACATTCAGTACTTC

clone_size: -
j_call: TRBJ2-5
v_call: TRBV28
d_call: -
cdr3_aa: CASAPGTQETQYF
cdr3_nt: TGTGCCAGCGCACCGGGAACCCAAGAGACCCAGTACTTC

clone_size: -
j_call: TRBJ1-5
v_call: TRBV23-1
d_call: -
cdr3_aa: CAPGGGEEAQHF
cdr3_nt: TGCGCCCCGGGGGGGGGCGAGGAAGCCCAGCATTTT

clone_size: -
j_call: TRBJ2-5
v_call: TRBV10-3
d_call: TRBD2
cdr3_aa: CAISGTSGQETQYF
cdr3_nt: TGTGCCATCAGCGGGACTAGCGGGCAAGAGACCCAGTACTTC

clone_size: -
j_call: TRBJ2-7
v_call: TRBV7-9
d_call: -
cdr3_aa: CEVRGQSYEQYF
cdr3_nt: TGTGAAGTTCGGGGCCAGAGCTACGAGCAGTACTTC

clone_size: -
j_call: TRBJ1-1
v_call: TRBV11-3
d_call: -
cdr3_aa: CASSLWSDLNTEAFF
cdr3_nt: TGTGCCAGCAGCTTATGGTCGGATCTTAATACTGAAGCTTTCTTT